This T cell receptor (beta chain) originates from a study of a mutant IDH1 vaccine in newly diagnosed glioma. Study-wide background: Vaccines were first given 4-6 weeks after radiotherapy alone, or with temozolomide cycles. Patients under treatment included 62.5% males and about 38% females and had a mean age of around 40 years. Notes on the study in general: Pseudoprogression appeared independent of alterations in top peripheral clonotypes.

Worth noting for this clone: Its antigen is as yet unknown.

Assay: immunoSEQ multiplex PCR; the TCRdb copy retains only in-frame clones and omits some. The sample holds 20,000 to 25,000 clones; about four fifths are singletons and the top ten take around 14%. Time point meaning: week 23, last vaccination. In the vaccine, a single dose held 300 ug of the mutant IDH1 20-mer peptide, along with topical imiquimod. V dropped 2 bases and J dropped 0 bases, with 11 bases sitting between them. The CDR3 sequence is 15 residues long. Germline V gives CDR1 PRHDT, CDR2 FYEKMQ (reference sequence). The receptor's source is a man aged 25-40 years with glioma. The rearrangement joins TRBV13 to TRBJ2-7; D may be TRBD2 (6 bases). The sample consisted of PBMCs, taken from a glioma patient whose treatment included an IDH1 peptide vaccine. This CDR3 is CASSLTEGLSYEQYF. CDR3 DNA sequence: TGTGCCAGCAGCTTAACCGAGGGACTCTCCTACGAGCAGTACTTC.